The table lists the clone carrying this TCR beta chain with many counts. The antigen remains unidentified. The missing CDR3 end, 3 residues past where the read stops, is filled in from the germline J gene. Control and CVID samples contributed equal amounts of genomic DNA. The method was immunoSEQ multiplex PCR; TCRdb's version includes in-frame clones alone and lacks a portion of them. Listed here are about 81,000 clones without any singletons, the top ten holding approximately 0.81%. This specimen belongs to a study of T cell clonality in common variable immunodeficiency. This CDR3 comprises 15 residues. CDR1 and CDR2 (germline): DFQATT, SNEGSKA (reference sequence). Findings and caveats of the study: Fewer deletions and N-nucleotide insertions were reportedly seen in common variable immunodeficiency TCR beta sequences. CVID subjects showed higher TCRbeta clonality than healthy controls.

The sequenced sample was peripheral blood mononuclear cells. This chain links TRBV20-1 with TRBJ1-4; D is unresolved. This TCR came from a person aged 18-70 years in good health. CDR3 protein: CSARDPRTPSRKLFF. CDR3 DNA (partial): TGCAGTGCTAGAGATCCGCGGACTCCGTCGAGGAAA.